This T cell receptor (beta chain) is from a study of graft-versus-host responses after intestinal transplantation. The study, taken as a whole, reports: Ileal or blood samples showed some GvH clones first, and such clones were also found in recipient marrow.

The sample holds one count of this clone. Antigen: not known. Assay used: immunoSEQ multiplex PCR; TCRdb lists only in-frame clones, some missing. The sample has 30,000 or so clones; about four fifths are singletons. The length of the CDR3 is 18 residues. The V gene's germline CDR1 is MDHEN and CDR2 SYDVKM. With 3 bases clipped from V and 5 bases from J, the junction kept 17 bases outside the gene matches. This sample comprised unstimulated CD8+ T cells sorted from spleen or lymph node cells, obtained before intestinal transplant. The sequence came from a human donor who received an intestinal transplant. The V call is TRBV28, the J call TRBJ2-3; TRBD2 matches 7 bases. This CDR3 is CASSLYFGAGEVGDTQYF. CDR3 DNA sequence: TGTGCCAGCAGTTTGTATTTCGGGGCGGGAGAGGTAGGAGATACGCAGTATTTT.